The source of this TCR beta chain is a study of blood T cells in healthy people across ages. Using a J-beta primer mix together with a sample-barcoded 5' primer, a second PCR was run for roughly 7 to 12 cycles. TCRdb re-called the 5' RACE reads with MiXCR, one entry per CDR3 protein. Of 1.4 million to 1.5 million distinct CDR3 sequences listed, roughly 45% are singletons. V shed 0 bases and J 3 bases; nucleotides not matched to a gene: 1. Germline V gene sequence: CDR1 LNHNV, CDR2 YYDKDF (reference sequence). The CDR3 consists of 14 residues. Overall study findings and caveats: Whereas aged donors had fewer naive CD4+ cells, long-lived donors had more of them and higher diversity.

This clonotype was counted between two and nine times. Its antigen is unknown. This TCR was sampled from a woman between 18 and 30 years old in good health. The specimen sequenced was blood. V gene TRBV15 combines with J gene TRBJ2-7, with 8 bases matching TRBD2. CDR3 nucleotide sequence: TGTGCCACCAGCAGAGAGACTAGCGACTACGAGCAGTACTTC. Protein: CATSRETSDYEQYF.